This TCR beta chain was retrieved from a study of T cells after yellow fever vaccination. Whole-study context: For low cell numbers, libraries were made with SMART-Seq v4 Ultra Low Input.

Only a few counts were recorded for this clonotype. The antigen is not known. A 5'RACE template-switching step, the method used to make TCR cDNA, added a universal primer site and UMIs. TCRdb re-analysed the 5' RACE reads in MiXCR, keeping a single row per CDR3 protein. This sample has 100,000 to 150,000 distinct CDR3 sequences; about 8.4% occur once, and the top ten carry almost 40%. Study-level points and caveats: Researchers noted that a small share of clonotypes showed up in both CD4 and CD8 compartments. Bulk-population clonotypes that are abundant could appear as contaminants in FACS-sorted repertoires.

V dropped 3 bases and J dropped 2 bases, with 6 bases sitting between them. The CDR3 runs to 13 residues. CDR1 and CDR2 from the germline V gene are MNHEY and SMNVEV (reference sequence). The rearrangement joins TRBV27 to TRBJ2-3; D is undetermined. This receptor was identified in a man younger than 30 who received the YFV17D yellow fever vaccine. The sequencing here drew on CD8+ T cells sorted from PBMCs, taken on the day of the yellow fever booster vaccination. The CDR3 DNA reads TGTGCCAGCAGTTTGAGTATCACAGATACGCAGTATTTT. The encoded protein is CASSLSITDTQYF.